The entry below gives a single T cell receptor beta chain sequence along with its context. Produced via immunoSEQ multiplex PCR; TCRdb's table is partial and in-frame only. This sample has roughly 81,000 clones, with approximately 88% found just once. This CDR3 has 15 amino acids. This record comes from a study of blood T cell repertoires in COVID-19. On the study more broadly: Sites in the United States, Italy and Spain provided acute and convalescent COVID-19 samples. Nucleic acid was either cDNA or gDNA, and it came from T cells, B-cell-depleted T cells, or PBMCs.

This TCR came from a man between 25 and 39 years old with acute or convalescent COVID-19. Specimen: peripheral blood. The chain has TRBV21-1 and TRBJ1-5. TRBV21-1 counts as a pseudogene. The CDR3 region is CASSKTAFDFQPQHF. The DNA of the CDR3 is TGTGCCAGCAGCAAAACCGCCTTCGACTTTCAGCCCCAGCATTTT.